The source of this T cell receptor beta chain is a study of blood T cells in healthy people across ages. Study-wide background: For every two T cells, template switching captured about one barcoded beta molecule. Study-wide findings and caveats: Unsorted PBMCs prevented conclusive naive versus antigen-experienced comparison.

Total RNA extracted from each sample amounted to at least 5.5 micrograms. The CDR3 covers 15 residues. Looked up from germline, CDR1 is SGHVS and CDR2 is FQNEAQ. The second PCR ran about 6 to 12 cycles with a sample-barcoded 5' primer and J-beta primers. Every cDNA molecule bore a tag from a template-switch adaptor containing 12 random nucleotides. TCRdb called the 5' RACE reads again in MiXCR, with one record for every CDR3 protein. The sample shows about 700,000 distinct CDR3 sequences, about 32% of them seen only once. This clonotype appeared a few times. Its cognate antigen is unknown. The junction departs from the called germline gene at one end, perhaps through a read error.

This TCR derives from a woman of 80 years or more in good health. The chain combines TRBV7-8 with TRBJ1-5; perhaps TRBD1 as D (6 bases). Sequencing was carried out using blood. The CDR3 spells CAGSFTRGGNQPQHF. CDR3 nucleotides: TGTGCCGGCAGCTTTACCAGGGGTGGCAATCAGCCCCAGCATTTT.